These T cell receptor beta chains were read from a single sample in a study of blood T cell repertoires in COVID-19. The assay was immunoSEQ multiplex PCR, and TCRdb's table has in-frame clones only and misses some. The sample holds 40,000 or so clones, about three quarters seen once. The source material was peripheral blood. The receptors derive from a man in his 70s with COVID-19, enrolled during active disease. Both conserved end residues are part of each CDR3. D genes are given only for firm matches. Clone size is given for some rows only: seen once, a few or many times, or a class if the clone is expanded.

TRBD2	.	TRBV24-1	TRBJ2-4	TGTGCCACCAGTGATTTCGCCCAGGGCGGGGGGGCGGTTTTCGCTAAAAACATTCAGTACTTC	CATSDFAQGGGAVFAKNIQYF
.	few	TRBV28	TRBJ1-3	TGTGCCAGCAGTTATCGTAGACTGCGGAGGGTAAACACCATATATTTT	CASSYRRLRRVNTIYF
TRBD1	few	TRBV28	TRBJ1-1	TGTGCCAGCACCTTAGGACAGGGTACGAACACTGAAGCTTTCTTT	CASTLGQGTNTEAFF
.	.	TRBV6-5	TRBJ1-5	TGTGCCAGCAAACACCCATATAGCAATCAGCCCCAGCATTTT	CASKHPYSNQPQHF
.	.	TRBV18	TRBJ2-3	TGTGCCAGCTCCCCTGTGGATACGCAGTATTTT	CASSPVDTQYF
.	.	TRBV5-1	TRBJ1-2	TGCGCCAGCAGCTTTAGGGCGGAGGGGGGCTACACCTTC	CASSFRAEGGYTF
TRBD1	.	TRBV5-1	TRBJ2-7	TGCGCCAGCAGCCCGGACAGGGAGCAGTACTTC	CASSPDREQYF
.	once	TRBV7-2	TRBJ2-7	TGTGCCAGCAGCTTAGTGCGTTCGGAGCAGTACTTC	CASSLVRSEQYF
.	.	TRBV15	TRBJ2-1	TGTGCCACCAGCAGAGAGGTGGCAGGGGTAAATGAGCAGTTCTTC	CATSREVAGVNEQFF
TRBD1	.	TRBV5-1	TRBJ1-2	TGCGCCAGCAGCTCCGGGACAGGGCACCACTATGGCTACACCTTC	CASSSGTGHHYGYTF
TRBD1	.	TRBV19	TRBJ1-5	TGTGCCAGTAGCCATCTTGGACAGGACAATAGCAATCAGCCCCAGCATTTT	CASSHLGQDNSNQPQHF
.	few	TRBV28	TRBJ1-4	TGTGCCAGCAGTTCCTCCCGACAGGATAACGGTGAAAAACTGTTTTTT	CASSSSRQDNGEKLFF
.	.	TRBV18	TRBJ2-7	TGTGCCAGCTCTCCGGACAGCAGAGAGCAGTACTTC	CASSPDSREQYF
.	.	TRBV10-3	TRBJ1-5	TGTGCCATCAGCGACACAGGGCTTGGCAATCAGCCCCAGCATTTT	CAISDTGLGNQPQHF
.	.	TRBV7-9	TRBJ2-5	TGTGCCGTAAAGAGTGCGGGGACCCAGTACTTC	CAVKSAGTQYF
.	.	TRBV27	TRBJ1-4	TGTGCCAGCTCAAAAAGACATCCCCTTGAAAAACTGTTTTTT	CASSKRHPLEKLFF
TRBD2	.	TRBV27	TRBJ2-7	TGTGCCAGCAGTTTCGCGGGAGGGCCGGACGAGCAGTACTTC	CASSFAGGPDEQYF
.	few	TRBV18	TRBJ2-1	TGTGCCAGCTCACCTGGTACTTTGAATGAGCAGTTCTTC	CASSPGTLNEQFF
.	.	TRBV19	TRBJ1-2	TGTGCCAGTATATCCGGGAACTATGGCTACACCTTC	CASISGNYGYTF
TRBD2	.	TRBV15	TRBJ2-2	TGTGCCACCAGCAGAGAAGCGGGGGGAATGAACACCGGGGAGCTGTTTTTT	CATSREAGGMNTGELFF
TRBD2	.	TRBV6-5	TRBJ2-1	TGTGCAGTCGGGGCGGGGGGCCTCCACAATGAGCAGTTCTTC	CAVGAGGLHNEQFF
.	.	TRBV12-3/TRBV12-4	TRBJ2-7	TGTGCCAGCAGCCCCGACATAACCTACGAGCAGTACTTC	CASSPDITYEQYF
TRBD1	.	TRBV5-1	TRBJ2-3	TGCGCCAGCAGCTCCACAGGGGACAAGACCGATACGCAGTATTTT	CASSSTGDKTDTQYF
.	.	TRBV6-1	TRBJ2-3	TGTGCCAGCAGTGAGCCCGTAGTAGATACGCAGTATTTT	CASSEPVVDTQYF
TRBD1	few	TRBV30	TRBJ2-7	TGTGCCTGGAGTGTTTCTACCAGGGGGTACGAGCAGTACTTC	CAWSVSTRGYEQYF
TRBD1	once	TRBV6-5	TRBJ2-7	TGTGCCAGCAGTCTACCAGGGGACAGGGGAAACGAGCAGTACTTC	CASSLPGDRGNEQYF
.	.	TRBV2	TRBJ2-5	TGTGCCAGCAGTGGAAACGGGAGAGAGACCCAGTACTTC	CASSGNGRETQYF
.	.	TRBV10-1	TRBJ2-7	TGCGCCACATCGGACAGCCAAAGAGACGAGCAGTACTTC	CATSDSQRDEQYF
TRBD1	.	TRBV4-1	TRBJ2-1	TGCGCCAGCAGCCAAGAGTGGACAGGCTACAATGAGCAGTTCTTC	CASSQEWTGYNEQFF
.	.	TRBV7-2	TRBJ1-4	TGTGCCAGCAGCTTACTCCGACAGGCTAATGAAAAACTGTTTTTT	CASSLLRQANEKLFF
.	.	TRBV27	TRBJ1-2	TGTGCCAGCAGTTTATCGATGCGGACAGCCCTCCAAGGCTACACCTTC	CASSLSMRTALQGYTF
TRBD1	.	TRBV12-3/TRBV12-4	TRBJ1-1	TGTGCCAGCAGTTTAGGGACAGGGCAAGCTTTCTTT	CASSLGTGQAFF
.	.	TRBV28	TRBJ2-6	TGTGCCAGCAGTTTTCAGGGGCTCTCTGGGGCCAACGTCCTGACTTTC	CASSFQGLSGANVLTF
TRBD1	medium-sized	TRBV10-2	TRBJ1-2	TGCGCCAGCGGGACAGGGTCGAACTATGGCTACACCTTC	CASGTGSNYGYTF
.	.	TRBV5-4	TRBJ2-7	TGTGCCAGCAGCTTACAGGGTCGCAGCTCCTACGAGCAGTACTTC	CASSLQGRSSYEQYF
.	.	TRBV11-2	TRBJ1-5	TGTGCCAGCAGCCCCGGGATGTTCAATCAGCCCCAGCATTTT	CASSPGMFNQPQHF
.	.	TRBV20-1	TRBJ2-7	TGCAGTGCTAGAGAGCGGTACGAGCAGTACTTC	CSARERYEQYF
.	few	TRBV7-7	TRBJ1-5	TGTGCTAGCAGCAAGACGACGGGTCAGCCCCAGCATTTT	CASSKTTGQPQHF
TRBD2	.	TRBV14	TRBJ2-3	TGTGCCAGCAGCCAATCGGGAGGGACTAGCGGGAGTCAGGACACAGATACGCAGTATTTT	CASSQSGGTSGSQDTDTQYF
.	.	TRBV3-1/TRBV3-2	TRBJ1-2	TGTGCCAGCAGCCAAGGGGCGGGTAACTATGGCTACACCTTC	CASSQGAGNYGYTF
TRBD1	few	TRBV9	TRBJ2-3	TGTGCCAGCAGCCTTGGGACAGGGAGGGGCCCAGATACGCAGTATTTT	CASSLGTGRGPDTQYF
.	.	TRBV11-1	TRBJ1-3	TGTGCCAGCAGCTCGGGTGGAAACACCATATATTTT	CASSSGGNTIYF
.	.	TRBV6-5	TRBJ1-2	TGTGCCAGCAGTTACAACAGGGTTAATGGCTACACCTTC	CASSYNRVNGYTF
TRBD1	.	TRBV29-1	TRBJ2-7	TGCAGCGTTGATGGGGTCGGGACAGCATCCTCCGAGCAGTACTTC	CSVDGVGTASSEQYF
TRBD2	.	TRBV5-1	TRBJ2-5	TGCGCCAGCAGACCATTCCTCTCTAGCGGGGGGTCGGGAGAGACCCAGTACTTC	CASRPFLSSGGSGETQYF
.	.	TRBV5-1	TRBJ2-7	TGCGCCAGCAGCCGGCTTCCCGGGTACGAGCAGTACTTC	CASSRLPGYEQYF
TRBD1	few	TRBV4-1	TRBJ2-7	TGCGCCAGCAGCCAAGAGAGAAAGGGGGCCCTTGGCGAGCAGTACTTC	CASSQERKGALGEQYF
.	few	TRBV6-6	TRBJ2-1	TGTGCCAGCAGTTCCCGGGAGAGGCGGAACAATGAGCAGTTCTTC	CASSSRERRNNEQFF
.	.	TRBV27	TRBJ1-5	TGTGCCAGCACCCCGGGAGGCAATCAGCCCCAGCATTTT	CASTPGGNQPQHF
TRBD1	.	TRBV5-1	TRBJ1-1	TGCGCCAGCAGCTCTAAGACAGGGGGTTTTAACACTGAAGCTTTCTTT	CASSSKTGGFNTEAFF
.	.	TRBV18	TRBJ2-7	TGTGCCAGCTCACCACCTGGGCGCGAGCAGTACTTC	CASSPPGREQYF
.	.	TRBV4-2	TRBJ1-4	TGTGCCAGCAGCCAAGATAGACATTATAATGAAAAACTGTTTTTT	CASSQDRHYNEKLFF
.	.	TRBV12-3/TRBV12-4	TRBJ1-5	TGTGCCAGCACGAGTAATCCTTATCAGCCCCAGCATTTT	CASTSNPYQPQHF
TRBD1	.	TRBV3-1/TRBV3-2	TRBJ2-7	TGTGCCAGCAGCCAAGTGACAGGGGCGGGCGAGCAGTACTTC	CASSQVTGAGEQYF
.	.	TRBV30	TRBJ2-3	TGTGCCTGGAGTTACACAGATACGCAGTATTTT	CAWSYTDTQYF